One T cell receptor beta chain is described in this entry. Its specificity is unknown. These data are taken from a study of T-cell memory formation after mild COVID-19. This CDR3 is 16 amino acids long. The germline gives CDR1 LGHNA, CDR2 YSLEER. The junction had 9 bases not matched to a gene; V was cut back by 2 bases and J by 4 bases. Study outcomes and limitations: Of the contracting clones, CD4+ ones lay mainly in CM and EM, and CD8+ ones in EMRA.

Constant-segment primers and 5'RACE yielded cDNA libraries for TCR alpha and TCR beta, each carrying sample barcodes and UMIs. TCRdb reanalysed the 5' RACE reads using MiXCR and keeps one entry per CDR3 protein. The sample includes 110,000 or so distinct CDR3 sequences, 22% seen only once; the top ten take about 42%. The genes are TRBV4-3 and TRBJ1-2; 8 nucleotides match TRBD1. The sample was PBMCs or a T cell subset sorted from them (not recorded which). The TCR originated in a man between 18 and 35 years old who had mild COVID-19 (a few samples of this study predate the infection). Cell type and time point are not known. Here the CDR3 reads CASSQLSTGVSYGYTF. The CDR3 DNA follows: TGCGCCAGCAGCCAACTCTCGACAGGGGTATCCTATGGCTACACCTTC.